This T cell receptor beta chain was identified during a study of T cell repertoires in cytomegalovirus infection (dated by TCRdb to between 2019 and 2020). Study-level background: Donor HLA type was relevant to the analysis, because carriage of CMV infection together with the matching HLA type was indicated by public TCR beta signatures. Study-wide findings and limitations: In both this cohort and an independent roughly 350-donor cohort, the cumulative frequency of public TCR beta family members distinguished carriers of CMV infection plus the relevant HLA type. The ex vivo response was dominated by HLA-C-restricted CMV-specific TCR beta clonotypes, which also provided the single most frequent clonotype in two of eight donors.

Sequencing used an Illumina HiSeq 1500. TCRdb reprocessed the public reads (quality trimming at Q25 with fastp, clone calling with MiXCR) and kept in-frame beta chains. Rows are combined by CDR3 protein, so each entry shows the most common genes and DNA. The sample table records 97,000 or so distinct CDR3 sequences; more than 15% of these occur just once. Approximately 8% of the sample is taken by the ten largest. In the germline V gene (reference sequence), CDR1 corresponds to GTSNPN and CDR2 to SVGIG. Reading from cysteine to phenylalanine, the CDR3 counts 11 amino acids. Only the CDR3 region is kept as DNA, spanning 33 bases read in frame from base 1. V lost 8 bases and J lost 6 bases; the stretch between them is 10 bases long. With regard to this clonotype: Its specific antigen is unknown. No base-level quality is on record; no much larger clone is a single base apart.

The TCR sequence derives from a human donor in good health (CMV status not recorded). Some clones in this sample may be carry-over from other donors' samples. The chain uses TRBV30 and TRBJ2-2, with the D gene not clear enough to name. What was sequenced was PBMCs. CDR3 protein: CALERAGELFF. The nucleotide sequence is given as TGTGCCCTGGAAAGGGCCGGGGAGCTGTTTTTT.